The 11 T cell receptor beta chains below were found in one sample sequenced in a study of T cell responses to AZD1222 COVID-19 vaccine. Assay: immunoSEQ multiplex PCR; the TCRdb copy retains only in-frame clones and omits some. The data contain about 130,000 clones, over 85% of them seen just once; the ten biggest clones take up approximately 3.1%. The sequenced sample was peripheral blood, obtained on day 0 of AZD1222 vaccination. These receptors came from an adult in good health.

The chain links TRBV2 to TRBJ2-1; 12 nucleotides agree with TRBD2. The CDR3 loop spans 17 amino acids. CDR1 is SNHLY and CDR2 is FYNNEI in the germline V gene. The ends lost 0 bases at V and 6 bases at J; junction bases unmatched: 6. The CDR3 is CASSEAGGGLAGNEQFF. CDR3 in DNA: TGTGCCAGCAGTGAAGCTGGAGGGGGACTAGCGGGCAATGAGCAGTTCTTC.

The chain combines TRBV6-1 with TRBJ1-2, with 8 positions matching TRBD1. The CDR3 has 15 amino acids. The V gene's germline CDR1 is MNHNS and CDR2 SASEGT. V shed 3 bases, J shed 3 bases, and the junction held 6 bases outside the gene matches. CDR3 sequence: CASSDGQGGHYGYTF. DNA for the CDR3: TGTGCCAGCAGTGACGGACAGGGTGGTCACTATGGCTACACCTTC.

The chain recombines TRBV4-1 with TRBJ1-2; no reliable D call. V was shortened by 0 bases and J by 4 bases, with 12 bases between the two germline ends. The germline CDR1 and CDR2 sequences are MGHRA and YSYEKL. The CDR3 runs 15 residues. CDR3 loop: CASSQDRGAGYGYTF. DNA for the CDR3: TGCGCCAGCAGCCAAGATCGGGGAGCCGGCTATGGCTACACCTTC.

To note about this clone: Other DNA variants within this sample encode the same CDR3. This chain connects TRBV3-1 (or the pseudogene TRBV3-2) to TRBJ1-5; D is undetermined. This CDR3 is built from 13 residues. V shed 0 bases and J shed 7 bases, with 7 bases lying between them. The germline CDR1 and CDR2 sequences are LGHDT and YNNKEL (reference sequence). CDR3 sequence (DNA): TGTGCCAGCAGCCAAGATCTTGGGCAGCCCCAGCATTTT. This codes for CASSQDLGQPQHF.

The V gene is TRBV20-1, the J gene TRBJ2-7; TRBD2 might be the D (5 bases). The V end was cut by 3 bases, the J end by 3 bases, with 12 bases between. The germline V gene has CDR1 DFQATT and CDR2 SNEGSKA (reference sequence). The CDR3 extends over 13 amino acids. For the CDR3, the DNA is TGCAGTGCTAGTAGGCGGGCAGGCTACGAGCAGTACTTC. This gives the protein CSASRRAGYEQYF.

As regards this clone: An end of the junction differs from the germline gene, which may be a read error. V gene TRBV4-1 combines with J gene TRBJ1-2, with D possibly matching TRBD1 (5 bases). CDR1 is MGHRA, CDR2 YSYEKL, per germline. The CDR3 loop spans 13 amino acids. The CDR3 sequence is CASSHPQTNRRVF. CDR3 in DNA: TGCGCCAGCAGCCATCCCCAAACGAACAGGAGAGTCTTC.

The chain uses TRBV28 and TRBJ2-6; no clear D gene. Trimming left V 3 bases short and J 0 bases short, with 6 bases between. The CDR3 runs to 15 residues. The V gene's germline CDR1 is MDHEN and CDR2 SYDVKM. CDR3 in DNA: TGTGCCAGCAGTTTGTTCAGCTCTGGGGCCAACGTCCTGACTTTC. This codes for CASSLFSSGANVLTF.

CDR3 sequence (DNA): TGTGCCAGCAGTTACCCCGACAGGGGATGGGGCAATCAGCCCCAGCATTTT. This gives the protein CASSYPDRGWGNQPQHF. J is TRBJ1-5 and V is TRBV6-2 or TRBV6-3; 8 nucleotides match TRBD1. Germline V lookup: CDR1 MNHEY, CDR2 SVGEGT. This CDR3 has 17 residues. The V and J ends lost 2 bases and 2 bases, in that order; junction bases with no gene match: 8.

The gene calls are TRBV3-1 (or the pseudogene TRBV3-2) and TRBJ2-1; tentatively, D is TRBD2 (5 bases). CDR3 length: 14 residues. Germline V lookup: CDR1 LGHDT, CDR2 YNNKEL (reference sequence). Between the trimmed V and J ends, which lost 4 bases and 8 bases, there was a span of 15 bases. The CDR3 is CASSPRGEADEQFF. CDR3 nucleotide sequence: TGTGCCAGCAGCCCACGGGGAGAGGCCGATGAGCAGTTCTTC.

V gene TRBV27 combines with J gene TRBJ2-7; D gene unclear. Germline CDR1 reads MNHEY; CDR2 reads SMNVEV (reference sequence). The CDR3 extends over 14 amino acids. Trimming stripped 3 bases from V and 1 base from J, with 10 bases between. As DNA, the CDR3 is TGTGCCAGCAGTTTTCATGACTCGTCCTACGAGCAGTACTTC. It specifies CASSFHDSSYEQYF.

This sequence joins TRBV24-1 and TRBJ1-1, with D tentatively TRBD1 (5 bases). CDR1 and CDR2 (germline): KGHDR, SFDVKD. The CDR3 spans 14 residues. V lost 2 bases, J lost 4 bases, and 10 bases lay in between. The CDR3 DNA reads TGTGCCACCAGTGATTCAGTGGGGGGCACTGAAGCTTTCTTT. Amino acid sequence: CATSDSVGGTEAFF.